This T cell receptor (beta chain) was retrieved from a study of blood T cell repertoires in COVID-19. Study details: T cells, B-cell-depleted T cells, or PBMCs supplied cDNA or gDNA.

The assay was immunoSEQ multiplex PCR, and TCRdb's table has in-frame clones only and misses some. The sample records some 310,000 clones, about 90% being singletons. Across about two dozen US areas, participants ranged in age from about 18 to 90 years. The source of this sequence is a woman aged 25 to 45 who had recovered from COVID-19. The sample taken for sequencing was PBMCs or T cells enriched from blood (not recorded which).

CDR3 sequence reads: CASSHPLRGEAFF. As DNA, the CDR3 is TGCGCCAGCAGCCACCCTTTACGGGGGGAAGCTTTCTTT. This chain joins TRBV4-1 and TRBJ1-1, with D tentatively TRBD1 (5 bases). Germline V gene sequence: CDR1 MGHRA, CDR2 YSYEKL. Trimming shortened V by 3 bases and J by 8 bases, and 13 bases separated the two germline ends. CDR3 length: 13 residues.